A selection of T cell receptor beta chains follows, all from one sample in a study of cytomegalovirus exposure and HLA in healthy donors. Data came from immunoSEQ multiplex PCR; TCRdb stores just in-frame clones and leaves some out. Of under 150,000 clones listed, around three quarters are singletons. The sample comprised PBMCs. These receptors all come from a man under 40 in good health and CMV-seronegative. CDR3s include the opening cysteine and the closing phenylalanine or tryptophan. A D gene is named only where the DNA matches it firmly. Clone size is shown for a subset of rows, as once, few, many or a class of expanded clone.

cdr3_nt: TGCGCCAGCGGCATTGGACAGAACACTGAAGCTTTCTTT
cdr3_aa: CASGIGQNTEAFF
v_call: TRBV5-1
d_call: NA
j_call: TRBJ1-1
clone_size: once

cdr3_nt: TGTGCCAGCTCACCGAGACAGAAGGACACTGAAGCTTTCTTT
cdr3_aa: CASSPRQKDTEAFF
v_call: TRBV18
d_call: NA
j_call: TRBJ1-1
clone_size: once

cdr3_nt: TGTGCCAGCAGCCCTTCCGGGACACCCAGGACATCCTACGAGCAGTACTTC
cdr3_aa: CASSPSGTPRTSYEQYF
v_call: TRBV7-9
d_call: NA
j_call: TRBJ2-7
clone_size: NA

cdr3_nt: TGTGCCAGCAGTGTGGAGAGGGTCTCTGGAAACACCATATATTTT
cdr3_aa: CASSVERVSGNTIYF
v_call: TRBV2
d_call: NA
j_call: TRBJ1-3
clone_size: NA

cdr3_nt: TGTGCCATCAGGGACATCGGGGAGCAGTACTTC
cdr3_aa: CAIRDIGEQYF
v_call: TRBV10-3
d_call: NA
j_call: TRBJ2-7
clone_size: NA

cdr3_nt: TGTGCCAGCAGCTTAGTGTCTAGCGGGGGGGCTTCAGAGACCCAGTACTTC
cdr3_aa: CASSLVSSGGASETQYF
v_call: TRBV7-2
d_call: TRBD2
j_call: TRBJ2-5
clone_size: NA

cdr3_nt: TGTGCCAGTAGCTGGAGCTCTGGAAACACCATATATTTT
cdr3_aa: CASSWSSGNTIYF
v_call: TRBV19
d_call: NA
j_call: TRBJ1-3
clone_size: few

cdr3_nt: TGCGCCAGCAGCTTGGGGCTAGCGGGGGGGCGTCGCACAGATACGCAGTATTTT
cdr3_aa: CASSLGLAGGRRTDTQYF
v_call: TRBV5-1
d_call: TRBD2
j_call: TRBJ2-3
clone_size: NA

cdr3_nt: TGTGCCAGCAGGAGGACGGGGAGTAATTCACCCCTCCACTTT
cdr3_aa: CASRRTGSNSPLHF
v_call: TRBV6-5
d_call: NA
j_call: TRBJ1-6
clone_size: NA

cdr3_nt: TGTGCCAGCAGTTTTCGACAGGGATGGGACACTGAAGCTTTCTTT
cdr3_aa: CASSFRQGWDTEAFF
v_call: TRBV6-1
d_call: TRBD1
j_call: TRBJ1-1
clone_size: NA

cdr3_nt: TGTGCCAGCAGTCAAACAGGGGGGGCCCAGGACAAAAACATTCAGTACTTC
cdr3_aa: CASSQTGGAQDKNIQYF
v_call: TRBV7-9
d_call: NA
j_call: TRBJ2-4
clone_size: NA

cdr3_nt: TGTGCCAGTAGTACAACAGGGGGCCATTTAGACTACAATCAGCCCCAGCATTTT
cdr3_aa: CASSTTGGHLDYNQPQHF
v_call: TRBV19
d_call: TRBD1
j_call: TRBJ1-5
clone_size: NA

cdr3_nt: TGTGCCACCAGCAGAGATCAGGACACGGGCAATCAGCCCCAGCATTTT
cdr3_aa: CATSRDQDTGNQPQHF
v_call: TRBV15
d_call: NA
j_call: TRBJ1-5
clone_size: NA

cdr3_nt: TGTGCCAGCAGCCAAGATGGGCTGGGCCGGGACACATCCTATGGCTACACCTTC
cdr3_aa: CASSQDGLGRDTSYGYTF
v_call: TRBV4-2
d_call: NA
j_call: TRBJ1-2
clone_size: NA

cdr3_nt: TGTGCCAGCAGACAACAGAGCAATCAGCCCCAGCATTTT
cdr3_aa: CASRQQSNQPQHF
v_call: TRBV28
d_call: NA
j_call: TRBJ1-5
clone_size: NA

cdr3_nt: TGCGCCAGCAGCCAAGGACCGGGAGGAGGAACCGGGGAGCTGTTTTTT
cdr3_aa: CASSQGPGGGTGELFF
v_call: TRBV4-1
d_call: TRBD2
j_call: TRBJ2-2
clone_size: NA

cdr3_nt: TGCGCCAGCAGCAAAAGGACAGGGGGCGCGGGTGGCTACACCTTC
cdr3_aa: CASSKRTGGAGGYTF
v_call: TRBV5-1
d_call: TRBD1
j_call: TRBJ1-2
clone_size: NA

cdr3_nt: TGTGCCAGCAGCTCTCGACAGTTTCCCTACAATGAGCAGTTCTTC
cdr3_aa: CASSSRQFPYNEQFF
v_call: TRBV7-9
d_call: NA
j_call: TRBJ2-1
clone_size: NA

cdr3_nt: TGCGCCAGCAGCTTGGGGGCAGGGGGCGTTAGAGATACGCAGTATTTT
cdr3_aa: CASSLGAGGVRDTQYF
v_call: TRBV5-1
d_call: TRBD1
j_call: TRBJ2-3
clone_size: NA

cdr3_nt: TGTGCCAGCAGCTTAAATGGGCTAGCGGGAGGGGAGACCCAGTACTTC
cdr3_aa: CASSLNGLAGGETQYF
v_call: TRBV7-2
d_call: TRBD2
j_call: TRBJ2-5
clone_size: NA

cdr3_nt: TGTGCCAGCAGTTCTCGACTAGCGGGAGGCACAGATACGCAGTATTTT
cdr3_aa: CASSSRLAGGTDTQYF
v_call: TRBV6-6
d_call: TRBD2
j_call: TRBJ2-3
clone_size: NA

cdr3_nt: TGTGCCAGCAGTGAACAGGGTAGCAACACTGAAGCTTTCTTT
cdr3_aa: CASSEQGSNTEAFF
v_call: TRBV25-1
d_call: NA
j_call: TRBJ1-1
clone_size: NA

cdr3_nt: TGTGCCAGCAATGGACTAGTATGGAATACGCAGTATTTT
cdr3_aa: CASNGLVWNTQYF
v_call: TRBV27
d_call: TRBD2
j_call: TRBJ2-3
clone_size: NA

cdr3_nt: TGTGCCAGCAGAGGCGGGGGTCGGGAGAATGAGCAGTTCTTC
cdr3_aa: CASRGGGRENEQFF
v_call: TRBV2
d_call: TRBD2
j_call: TRBJ2-1
clone_size: NA

cdr3_nt: TGCGCCAGCAGCCAAGAGGCCGGGACACCATACGAGCAGTACTTC
cdr3_aa: CASSQEAGTPYEQYF
v_call: TRBV4-1
d_call: NA
j_call: TRBJ2-7
clone_size: NA

cdr3_nt: TGTGCCAGCAGTTACTTTCGGGGAGGGGAGACCCAGTACTTC
cdr3_aa: CASSYFRGGETQYF
v_call: TRBV6-6
d_call: TRBD2
j_call: TRBJ2-5
clone_size: NA

cdr3_nt: TGTGCCATCAGCGCCGGACAGTCCCGAGCTCAGCCCCAGCATTTT
cdr3_aa: CAISAGQSRAQPQHF
v_call: TRBV10-3
d_call: NA
j_call: TRBJ1-5
clone_size: few

cdr3_nt: TGTGCCAGCAGCCGAGGGGGCGCATCCGATGGCTACACCTTC
cdr3_aa: CASSRGGASDGYTF
v_call: TRBV7-9
d_call: TRBD1
j_call: TRBJ1-2
clone_size: NA

cdr3_nt: TGTGCCAGCAACTCTAGAGGTGTGACCCAGTACTTC
cdr3_aa: CASNSRGVTQYF
v_call: TRBV14
d_call: NA
j_call: TRBJ2-5
clone_size: NA

cdr3_nt: TGTGCCAGCAGTGAGCGGGGGTACAGCGGGGAGCTGTTTTTT
cdr3_aa: CASSERGYSGELFF
v_call: TRBV2
d_call: TRBD2
j_call: TRBJ2-2
clone_size: NA

cdr3_nt: TGTGCCAGCAGCAACCTGGACAGTTTTCCGGGAAACACCATATATTTT
cdr3_aa: CASSNLDSFPGNTIYF
v_call: TRBV7-2
d_call: NA
j_call: TRBJ1-3
clone_size: NA

cdr3_nt: TGTGCCTGGAGTCAAGGGGACTACGAGCAGTACTTC
cdr3_aa: CAWSQGDYEQYF
v_call: TRBV30
d_call: NA
j_call: TRBJ2-7
clone_size: NA

cdr3_nt: TGTGCCAGCAGTTACTCGAGGGGGTACGAGCAGTACTTC
cdr3_aa: CASSYSRGYEQYF
v_call: TRBV6-5
d_call: NA
j_call: TRBJ2-7
clone_size: NA

cdr3_nt: TGCAGCGTAGCAGGGGGCCGGGGCTACACCTTC
cdr3_aa: CSVAGGRGYTF
v_call: TRBV29-1
d_call: TRBD1
j_call: TRBJ1-2
clone_size: few

cdr3_nt: TGTGCCAGCAGCCCAGACAGGGAGTATGGCTACACCTTC
cdr3_aa: CASSPDREYGYTF
v_call: TRBV7-2
d_call: TRBD1
j_call: TRBJ1-2
clone_size: NA

cdr3_nt: TGTGCCAGCAGTTACTGGGCCGACACTGAAGCTTTCTTT
cdr3_aa: CASSYWADTEAFF
v_call: TRBV6-6
d_call: NA
j_call: TRBJ1-1
clone_size: NA

cdr3_nt: TGTGCCAGCAGTTCTGATTGGGACAGGGATAGCTCCTATAATTCACCCCTCCACTTT
cdr3_aa: CASSSDWDRDSSYNSPLHF
v_call: TRBV28
d_call: TRBD1
j_call: TRBJ1-6
clone_size: NA

cdr3_nt: TGTGCCGCAACCACACCGGGACAGGGCACAGATACGCAGTATTTT
cdr3_aa: CAATTPGQGTDTQYF
v_call: TRBV10-3
d_call: TRBD1
j_call: TRBJ2-3
clone_size: NA

cdr3_nt: TGTGCCAGCAGTGTAAGGACAGGGAAACGTACGCAGTATTTT
cdr3_aa: CASSVRTGKRTQYF
v_call: TRBV28
d_call: TRBD1
j_call: TRBJ2-3
clone_size: NA

cdr3_nt: TGTGCCAGCAGCGTAGCAGGGGCTGGAAACACCATATATTTT
cdr3_aa: CASSVAGAGNTIYF
v_call: TRBV9
d_call: NA
j_call: TRBJ1-3
clone_size: once

cdr3_nt: TGTGCCAGCAGCTTAGGGACAGGGAACTATGGCTACACCTTC
cdr3_aa: CASSLGTGNYGYTF
v_call: TRBV13
d_call: TRBD1
j_call: TRBJ1-2
clone_size: NA

cdr3_nt: TGCGCCAGCAGCCAAGGGGGCGGACTAGCGGATTACGAGCAGTACTTC
cdr3_aa: CASSQGGGLADYEQYF
v_call: TRBV4-1
d_call: TRBD2
j_call: TRBJ2-7
clone_size: NA

cdr3_nt: TGCGCCAGCAGCCGATCAGGGGTGACAGATAATGAAAAACTGTTTTTT
cdr3_aa: CASSRSGVTDNEKLFF
v_call: TRBV4-3
d_call: NA
j_call: TRBJ1-4
clone_size: NA

cdr3_nt: TGTGCCAGCAGTTACGTACAGATGAACACTGAAGCTTTCTTT
cdr3_aa: CASSYVQMNTEAFF
v_call: TRBV6-5
d_call: NA
j_call: TRBJ1-1
clone_size: NA

cdr3_nt: TGCGCCAGCAGCCCTCGACTAGCGGGTTCCTACGAGCAGTACTTC
cdr3_aa: CASSPRLAGSYEQYF
v_call: TRBV5-1
d_call: TRBD2
j_call: TRBJ2-7
clone_size: NA

cdr3_nt: TGCGCCAGCAGCTTGGAGGGCAGGGACACTGAAGCTTTCTTT
cdr3_aa: CASSLEGRDTEAFF
v_call: TRBV5-1
d_call: NA
j_call: TRBJ1-1
clone_size: NA

cdr3_nt: TGTGCCAGCAGCCCCAGACAGGCTACCGGGGAGCTGTTTTTT
cdr3_aa: CASSPRQATGELFF
v_call: TRBV7-9
d_call: NA
j_call: TRBJ2-2
clone_size: NA

cdr3_nt: TGTGCCAGCAGCTTCTCGGGGGGCGAGGGGGCTGAAGCTTTCTTT
cdr3_aa: CASSFSGGEGAEAFF
v_call: TRBV7-9
d_call: NA
j_call: TRBJ1-1
clone_size: NA